Following are 9 T cell receptor beta chains from one sample sequenced in a study of blood T cell repertoires in COVID-19. Using immunoSEQ multiplex PCR, the repertoire was profiled, and TCRdb retains in-frame clones only, with some absent. Of roughly 250,000 clones in the sample, 70% to 90% are singletons; the top ten hold 0.85% to 0.9%. Sequenced input: peripheral blood. Receptor source: a human donor with COVID-19, enrolled during active disease. The donor label of this sample is uncertain.

There are a few counts of this clone. This chain joins TRBV5-4 and TRBJ1-5; no clear D gene. Germline CDR1 reads SGHNT; CDR2 reads YYREEE (reference sequence). Trimming removed 3 bases at V and 6 bases at J, with 10 bases between. The CDR3 loop spans 13 amino acids. CDR3 loop: CASSSDRGQPQHF. The DNA of the CDR3 is TGTGCCAGCAGCTCCGACCGGGGTCAGCCCCAGCATTTT.

This chain joins TRBV7-2 and TRBJ1-1; 7 nucleotides agree with TRBD1. Germline values: CDR1 SGHTA, CDR2 FQGNSA. CDR3 length: 15 residues. With V trimmed by 5 bases and J by 0 bases, 6 bases remained unmatched. This CDR3 is CASSIQGTVNTEAFF. DNA of the CDR3: TGTGCCAGCAGCATACAGGGGACGGTGAACACTGAAGCTTTCTTT.

The chain uses TRBV19 and TRBJ1-4; D is undetermined. The CDR3 has 13 residues. V lost 9 bases and J lost 0, with 8 bases in between. Germline V lookup: CDR1 LNHDA, CDR2 SQIVND (reference sequence). This chain's CDR3 is CASARSTNEKLFF. The CDR3 nucleotides read TGTGCCAGCGCCAGGTCAACTAATGAAAAACTGTTTTTT. Supplemented by reference TRBV19 and TRBJ1-4, the full variable domain reads DGGITQSPKYLFRKEGQNVTLSCEQNLNHDAMYWYRQDPGQGLRLIYYSQIVNDFQKGDIAEGYSVSREKKESFPLTVTSAQKNPTAFYLCASARSTNEKLFFGSGTQLSVL.

As for this clone: A read error may explain this, as a much larger clone is one base away. The chain joins TRBV28 to TRBJ1-2; D is unresolved. CDR3 size: 13 residues. The ends were cut back, 0 bases at V and 4 bases at J, with 6 bases in the middle. Germline V gives CDR1 MDHEN, CDR2 SYDVKM. The DNA of the CDR3 is TGTGCCAGCAGTTTATGGTGGAGCTATGGCTACACCTTC. Translated, it gives CASSLWWSYGYTF.

The chain employs TRBV7-9 and TRBJ2-5; tentatively, D is TRBD1 (6 bases). V gave up 4 bases and J gave up 1 base, with 16 bases separating them. In germline, CDR1 is SEHNR, CDR2 FQNEAQ (reference sequence). The CDR3 is 16 residues long. The CDR3 DNA reads as TGTGCCAGCAGCTCCCCAAATAGACAGGCCCAAGAGACCCAGTACTTC. Translated, it gives CASSSPNRQAQETQYF.

The chain combines TRBV20-1 with TRBJ2-1; D unresolved. Trimming removed 4 bases from V and 4 bases from J, with 5 bases in between. This CDR3 region has 11 residues. The germline gives CDR1 DFQATT, CDR2 SNEGSKA (reference sequence). The CDR3 sequence: CSAILYNEQFF. CDR3 nucleotide sequence: TGCAGTGCTATATTATACAATGAGCAGTTCTTC.

The rearrangement uses TRBV6-1 and TRBJ1-1, with a tentative D call TRBD1 (6 bases). Trimming removed 2 bases from V and 1 base from J, with 11 bases in between. The CDR3 consists of 15 residues. Germline values: CDR1 MNHNS, CDR2 SASEGT. The CDR3 coding sequence is TGTGCCAGCAGTGAACGAGACAGGACGAACACTGAAGCTTTCTTT. It is translated as CASSERDRTNTEAFF.

This sequence joins TRBV7-2 and TRBJ2-5; maybe TRBD2 (6 bases). CDR3 size: 17 residues. Deletions cut 1 base from V and 1 base from J, with 16 bases between. Per germline, CDR1 SGHTA and CDR2 FQGNSA. The CDR3 DNA reads as TGTGCCAGCAGCTTAGTTCGGAGCGGGCGGACCCAAGAGACCCAGTACTTC. Protein product: CASSLVRSGRTQETQYF.

The chain uses TRBV19 and TRBJ1-1, with a tentative D call TRBD1 (6 bases). Germline V gives CDR1 LNHDA, CDR2 SQIVND (reference sequence). V was clipped by 1 base and J by 5 bases, with 11 bases between them. This CDR3 is 14 amino acids long. CDR3 coding DNA: TGTGCCAGTAGTATAGGTAACAGGGCTACTGAAGCTTTCTTT. Residues: CASSIGNRATEAFF.